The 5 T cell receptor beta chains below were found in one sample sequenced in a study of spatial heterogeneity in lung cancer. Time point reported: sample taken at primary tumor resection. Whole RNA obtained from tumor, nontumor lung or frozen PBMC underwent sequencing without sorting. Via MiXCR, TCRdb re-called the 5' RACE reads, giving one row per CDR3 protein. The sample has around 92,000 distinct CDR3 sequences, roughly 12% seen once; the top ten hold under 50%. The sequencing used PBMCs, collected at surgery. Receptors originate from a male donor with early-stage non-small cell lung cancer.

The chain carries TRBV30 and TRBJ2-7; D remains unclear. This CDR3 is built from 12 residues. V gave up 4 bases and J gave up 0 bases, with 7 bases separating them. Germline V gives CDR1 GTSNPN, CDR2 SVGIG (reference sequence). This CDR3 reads CAWTARSYEQYF. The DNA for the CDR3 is TGTGCCTGGACAGCCCGCTCCTACGAGCAGTACTTC.

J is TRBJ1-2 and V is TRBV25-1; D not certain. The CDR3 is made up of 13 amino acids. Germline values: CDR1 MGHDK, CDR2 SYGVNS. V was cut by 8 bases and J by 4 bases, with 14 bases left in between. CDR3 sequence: CASVGQEFYGYTF. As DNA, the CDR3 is TGTGCCAGCGTTGGGCAGGAATTCTATGGCTACACCTTC.

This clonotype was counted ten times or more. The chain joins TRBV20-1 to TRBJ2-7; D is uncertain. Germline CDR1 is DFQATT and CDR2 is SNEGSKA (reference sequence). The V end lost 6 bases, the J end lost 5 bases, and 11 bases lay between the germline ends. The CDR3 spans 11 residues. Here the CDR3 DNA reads TGCAGTGCCCTCCGGTCCCACGAGCAGTACTTC. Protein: CSALRSHEQYF.

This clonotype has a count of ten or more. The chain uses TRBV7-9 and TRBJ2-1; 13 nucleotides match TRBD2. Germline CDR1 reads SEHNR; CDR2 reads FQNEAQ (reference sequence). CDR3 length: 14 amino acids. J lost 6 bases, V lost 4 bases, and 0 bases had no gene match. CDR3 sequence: CASSWTSGSNEQFF. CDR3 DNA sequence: TGTGCCAGCAGCTGGACTAGCGGGAGCAATGAGCAGTTCTTC.

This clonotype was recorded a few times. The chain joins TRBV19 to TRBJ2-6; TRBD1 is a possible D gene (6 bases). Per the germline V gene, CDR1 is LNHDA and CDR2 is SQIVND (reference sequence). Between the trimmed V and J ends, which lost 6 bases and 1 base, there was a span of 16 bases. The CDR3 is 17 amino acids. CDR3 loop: CASSQTGALSGANVLTF. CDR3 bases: TGTGCCAGTAGCCAGACAGGTGCTTTATCTGGGGCCAACGTCCTGACTTTC.